Here is one T cell receptor beta chain with its context. The clone's antigen remains unknown. No base qualities exist here, and no much larger clone lies one base off it. These data originate in a study of blood T cell repertoires in COVID-19 (dated by TCRdb to 2020 to 2022). Regarding the study in general: Samples from collaborators originated in the United States, Italy and Spain and spanned both the acute and convalescent phases of COVID-19. The material from the prospective study consisted of cDNA or gDNA derived from T cells, B-cell-depleted T cells, or PBMCs. The dataset comprised deeply sampled blood TCRbeta repertoires from subjects exposed to, actively infected with, or recovered from COVID-19. A freely available public database, intended as a resource for researchers studying the immune response to SARS-CoV-2, is where the repertoires were released. Samples were obtained from the ongoing ImmuneRACE study (first 160 participants) and from 1,254 subjects provided by 6 global collaborators. Nearly every sample came with metadata listing a de-identified subject ID, COVID-19 status, age in years and sex. HLA class I and class II types, where available, came from metadata supplied by the sample provider rather than from assay-based typing. On the study overall, not on this receptor specifically: The amount of clinical and demographic metadata varied by source and participant and was provided uncurated.

Another Seattle source contributed samples from volunteer blood donors who had recovered from COVID-19. The collaborating institutions used their own protocols to collect whole blood in K2EDTA tubes. For TCRbeta analysis, collaborator samples were shipped as frozen whole blood, as isolated PBMCs, or as DNA extracted from either sample type. V is cut back by 5 bases and J by 0 bases, with 11 bases in the junction unmatched. The germline V gene (reference sequence) yields LNHDA for CDR1 and SQIVND for CDR2. Measured from the cysteine to the phenylalanine, the CDR3 is 18 residues long. Here the CDR3 DNA is all that survives: 54 bases in frame from base 1. The immunoSEQ Assay, a bias-controlled multiplex PCR, was used to amplify TCRbeta CDR3 regions from genomic DNA. In the authors' own workflow: Nucleated cell counts per sample were estimated from amplification of reference gene primers within the assay. Sequence reads were collapsed and filtered to measure the absolute abundance of every unique TCRbeta CDR3 rearrangement. For each sample, productive Simpson clonality was calculated as the square root of Simpson's diversity index across productive rearrangements. TCRdb carries this immuneACCESS record with in-frame sequences only. Its versions omit some clonotypes, under half of them owing to an unresolved V gene in the studies checked, with the rest unexplained. The V and J calls and the clone size are those of that table, but D and trimming were determined from the DNA. In this sample the table shows 180,000 or so clones, approximately 86% of which occur a single time. Approximately 1.1% of the sample comes from the top ten.

The chain joins TRBV19 to TRBJ1-5; a stretch of 9 junction bases matches TRBD1. This receptor was taken from a man aged 60 to 69 who had recovered from COVID-19. The sequenced material came from peripheral blood. The CDR3 region has the sequence CASSSGTGIGYSNQPQHF. The DNA is TGTGCCAGTAGTTCCGGGACAGGGATTGGGTATAGCAATCAGCCCCAGCATTTT.